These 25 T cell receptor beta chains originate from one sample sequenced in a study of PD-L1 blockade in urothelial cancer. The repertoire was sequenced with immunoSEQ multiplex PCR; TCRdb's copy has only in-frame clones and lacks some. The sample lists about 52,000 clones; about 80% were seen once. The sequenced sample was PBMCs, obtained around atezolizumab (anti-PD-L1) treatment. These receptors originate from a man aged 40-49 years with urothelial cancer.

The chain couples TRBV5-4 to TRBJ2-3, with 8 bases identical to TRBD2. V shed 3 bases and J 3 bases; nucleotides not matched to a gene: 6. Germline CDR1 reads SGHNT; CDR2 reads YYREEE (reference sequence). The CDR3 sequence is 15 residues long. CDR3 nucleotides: TGTGCCAGCAGCTATCAGGCGGGAGGAACAGATACGCAGTATTTT. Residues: CASSYQAGGTDTQYF.

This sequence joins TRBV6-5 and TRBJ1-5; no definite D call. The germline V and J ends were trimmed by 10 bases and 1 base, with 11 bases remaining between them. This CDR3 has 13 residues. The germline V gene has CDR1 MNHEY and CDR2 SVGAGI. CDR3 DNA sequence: TGTGCCACCTCCACCAGAAGCAATCAGCCCCAGCATTTT. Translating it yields CATSTRSNQPQHF.

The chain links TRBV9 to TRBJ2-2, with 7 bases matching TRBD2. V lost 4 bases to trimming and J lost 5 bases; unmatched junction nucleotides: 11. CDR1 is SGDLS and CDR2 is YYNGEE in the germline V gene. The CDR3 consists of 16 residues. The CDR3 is CASSSRPGGRTGELFF. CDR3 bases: TGTGCCAGCAGCTCCCGTCCGGGGGGTAGAACCGGGGAGCTGTTTTTT.

The CDR3, as DNA: TGTGCCAGCAGTTCCTACCCCGGGACAGGGAGGTCCGGGGAGCTGTTTTTT. Amino acids: CASSSYPGTGRSGELFF. The chain links TRBV28 to TRBJ2-2, with 9 bases fitting TRBD1. Germline V gene sequence: CDR1 MDHEN, CDR2 SYDVKM. V lost 4 bases and J lost 6; bases outside the gene matches: 12. The CDR3 contains 17 residues.

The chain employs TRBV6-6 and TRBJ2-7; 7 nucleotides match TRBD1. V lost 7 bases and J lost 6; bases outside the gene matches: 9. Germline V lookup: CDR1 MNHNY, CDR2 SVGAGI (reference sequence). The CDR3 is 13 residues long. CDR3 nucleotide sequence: TGTGCCAGCACCGGGACAGAAATAGGCGAGCAGTACTTC. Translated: CASTGTEIGEQYF.

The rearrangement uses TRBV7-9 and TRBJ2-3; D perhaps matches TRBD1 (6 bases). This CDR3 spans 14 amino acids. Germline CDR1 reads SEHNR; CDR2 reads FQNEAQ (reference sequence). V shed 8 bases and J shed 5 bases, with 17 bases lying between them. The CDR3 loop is CASRLMGAGDTQYF. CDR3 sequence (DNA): TGTGCCAGCCGCCTGATGGGGGCCGGAGATACGCAGTATTTT.

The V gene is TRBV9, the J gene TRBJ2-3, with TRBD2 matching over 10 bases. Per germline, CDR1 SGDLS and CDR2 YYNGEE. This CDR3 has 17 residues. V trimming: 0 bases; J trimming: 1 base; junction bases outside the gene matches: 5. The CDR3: CASSVAGLAGGTDTQYF. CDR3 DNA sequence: TGTGCCAGCAGCGTAGCTGGGCTAGCGGGAGGCACAGATACGCAGTATTTT. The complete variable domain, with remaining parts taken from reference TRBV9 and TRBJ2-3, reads DSGVTQTPKHLITATGQRVTLRCSPRSGDLSVYWYQQSLDQGLQFLIQYYNGEERAKGNILERFSAQQFPDLHSELNLSSLELGDSALYFCASSVAGLAGGTDTQYFGPGTRLTVL.

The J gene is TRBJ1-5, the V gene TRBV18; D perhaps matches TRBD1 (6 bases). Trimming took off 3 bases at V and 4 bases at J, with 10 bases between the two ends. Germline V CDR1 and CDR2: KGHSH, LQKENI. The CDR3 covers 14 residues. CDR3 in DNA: TGTGCCAGCTCACCTGGGGGCCAAAATCAGCCCCAGCATTTT. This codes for CASSPGGQNQPQHF.

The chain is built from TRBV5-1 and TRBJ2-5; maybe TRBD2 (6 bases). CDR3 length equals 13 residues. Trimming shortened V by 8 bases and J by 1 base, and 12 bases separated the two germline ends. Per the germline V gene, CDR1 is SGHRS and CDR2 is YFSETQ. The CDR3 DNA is TGCGCCAGTGCTCCGGGACTCCAAGAGACCCAGTACTTC. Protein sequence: CASAPGLQETQYF.

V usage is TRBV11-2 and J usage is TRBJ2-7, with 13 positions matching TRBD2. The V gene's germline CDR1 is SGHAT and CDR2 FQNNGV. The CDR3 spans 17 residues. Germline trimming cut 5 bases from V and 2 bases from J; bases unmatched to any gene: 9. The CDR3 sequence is CASSKWTSGSATYEQYF. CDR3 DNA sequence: TGTGCCAGCAGCAAATGGACTAGCGGGAGTGCAACCTACGAGCAGTACTTC.

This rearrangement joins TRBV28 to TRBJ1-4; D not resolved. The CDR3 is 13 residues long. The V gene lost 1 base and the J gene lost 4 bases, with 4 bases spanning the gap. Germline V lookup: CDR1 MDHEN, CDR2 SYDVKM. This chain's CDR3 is CASSLSLNEKLFF. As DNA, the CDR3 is TGTGCCAGCAGTTTATCCCTTAATGAAAAACTGTTTTTT.

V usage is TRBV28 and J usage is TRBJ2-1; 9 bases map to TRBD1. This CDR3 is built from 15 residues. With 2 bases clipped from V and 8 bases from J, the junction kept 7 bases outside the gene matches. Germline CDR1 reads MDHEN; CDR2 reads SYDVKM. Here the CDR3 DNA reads TGTGCCAGCAGTTTAGACAGGGGGAGAATCCATGAGCAGTTCTTC. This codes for CASSLDRGRIHEQFF.

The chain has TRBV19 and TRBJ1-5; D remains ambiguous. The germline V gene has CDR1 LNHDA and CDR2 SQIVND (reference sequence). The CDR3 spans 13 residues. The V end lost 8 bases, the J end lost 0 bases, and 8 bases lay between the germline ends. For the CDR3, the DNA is TGTGCCAGTGCAGGTTATAGCAATCAGCCCCAGCATTTT. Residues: CASAGYSNQPQHF.

CDR3 DNA: TGTGCCAGCTCGACGGGGACACGGTTCTACTTC. Its protein product is CASSTGTRFYF. The chain recombines TRBV28 with TRBJ2-7, with a weak D call TRBD1 (6 bases). Trimming cost V 8 bases and J 13 bases, with 18 bases left between them. The CDR3 totals 11 residues. The germline V gene encodes CDR1 MDHEN and CDR2 SYDVKM.

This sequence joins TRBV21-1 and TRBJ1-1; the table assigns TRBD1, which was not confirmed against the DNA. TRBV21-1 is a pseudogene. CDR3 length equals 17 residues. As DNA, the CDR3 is TGTGCCAGCAGCAACCTACGGGACAGGAGATCGAACACTGAAGCTTTCTTT. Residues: CASSNLRDRRSNTEAFF.

In DNA form, the CDR3 reads TGTGCCAGCAGCTTAGAGGGTGACGGGAGGGGGAATGAGCAGTTCTTC. Residues: CASSLEGDGRGNEQFF. V is TRBV11-2 and J is TRBJ2-1; 8 bases are a match to TRBD2. CDR1 is SGHAT and CDR2 is FQNNGV in the germline V gene. The CDR3 is made up of 16 amino acids. V lost 0 bases, J lost 7 bases, and 8 bases stayed unmatched.

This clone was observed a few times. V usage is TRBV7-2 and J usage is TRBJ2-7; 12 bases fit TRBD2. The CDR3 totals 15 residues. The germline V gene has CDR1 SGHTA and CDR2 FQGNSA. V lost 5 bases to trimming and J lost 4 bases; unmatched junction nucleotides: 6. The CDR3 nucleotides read TGTGCCAGCAGCGGCCTCGGACTAGCGGGATACGAGCAGTACTTC. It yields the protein CASSGLGLAGYEQYF.

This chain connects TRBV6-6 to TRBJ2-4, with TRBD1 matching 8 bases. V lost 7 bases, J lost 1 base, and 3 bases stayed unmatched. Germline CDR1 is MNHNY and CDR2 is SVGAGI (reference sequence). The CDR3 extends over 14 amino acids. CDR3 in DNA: TGTGCCAGCACCCGGACAGGGGCCAAAAACATTCAGTACTTC. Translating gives CASTRTGAKNIQYF.

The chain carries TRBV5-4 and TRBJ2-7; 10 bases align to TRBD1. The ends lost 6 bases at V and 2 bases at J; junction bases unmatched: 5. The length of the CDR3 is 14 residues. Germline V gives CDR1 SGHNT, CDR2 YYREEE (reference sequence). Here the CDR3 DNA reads TGTGCCAGCAACGCCGGGACAGGGGCCTACGAGCAGTACTTC. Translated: CASNAGTGAYEQYF.

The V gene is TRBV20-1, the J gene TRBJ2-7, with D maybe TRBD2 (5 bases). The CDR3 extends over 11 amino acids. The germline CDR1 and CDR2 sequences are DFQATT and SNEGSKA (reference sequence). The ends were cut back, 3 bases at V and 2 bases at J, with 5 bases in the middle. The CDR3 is CSARRAYEQYF. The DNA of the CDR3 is TGCAGTGCTAGGCGGGCCTACGAGCAGTACTTC.

DNA for the CDR3: TGCAGCGTCCGGACACCTTCGAGCACTGAAGCTTTCTTT. Residues: CSVRTPSSTEAFF. The chain carries TRBV29-1 and TRBJ1-1; tentative D call: TRBD1 (5 bases). Between the trimmed V and J ends, which lost 6 bases and 4 bases, there was a span of 15 bases. The CDR3 loop spans 13 amino acids. Germline loops: CDR1 SQVTM, CDR2 ANQGSEA.

DNA of the CDR3: TGTGCCAGCAGTAACCGACAGGGCAACTATGGCTACACCTTC. This encodes CASSNRQGNYGYTF. The chain carries TRBV6-6 and TRBJ1-2; TRBD1 agrees at 7 bases. Germline V gene data show CDR1 as MNHNY and CDR2 as SVGAGI (reference sequence). V lost 5 bases and J lost 2; bases outside the gene matches: 5. This CDR3 has 14 residues.

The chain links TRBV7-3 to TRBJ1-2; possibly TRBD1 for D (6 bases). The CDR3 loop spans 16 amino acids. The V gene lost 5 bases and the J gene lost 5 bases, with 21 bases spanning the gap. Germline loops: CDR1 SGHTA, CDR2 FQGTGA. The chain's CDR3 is CASSPGPAMGAYGYTF. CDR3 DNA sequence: TGTGCCAGCAGCCCCGGCCCTGCCATGGGGGCGTATGGCTACACCTTC.

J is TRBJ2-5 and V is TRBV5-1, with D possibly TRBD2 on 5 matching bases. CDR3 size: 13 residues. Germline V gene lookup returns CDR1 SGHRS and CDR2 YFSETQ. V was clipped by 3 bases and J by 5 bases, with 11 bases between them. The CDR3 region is CASSSGLGETQYF. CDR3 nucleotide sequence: TGCGCCAGCAGCTCTGGACTTGGGGAGACCCAGTACTTC.

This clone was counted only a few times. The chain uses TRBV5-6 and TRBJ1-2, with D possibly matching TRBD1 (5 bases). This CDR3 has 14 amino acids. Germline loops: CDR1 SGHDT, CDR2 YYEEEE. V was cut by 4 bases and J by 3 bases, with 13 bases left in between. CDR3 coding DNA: TGTGCCAGCAGCCTTTGGCCGGGGGACTATGGCTACACCTTC. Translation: CASSLWPGDYGYTF.